This T cell receptor beta chain derives from a study of T cell responses to AZD1222 COVID-19 vaccine. The data were produced by immunoSEQ multiplex PCR, yet TCRdb's version contains in-frame clones alone and is incomplete. There are about 120,000 clones in the sample; 70% to 90% occur only once, and roughly 15% lies in the top ten. V was trimmed by 4 bases and J by 6 bases, leaving 16 bases between them. The CDR3 contains 16 residues. Per germline, CDR1 SGHTA and CDR2 FQGTGA. The source material was peripheral blood, sampled 28 days after the second AZD1222 dose. The rearrangement joins TRBV7-3 to TRBJ1-6; unclear D gene. This clonotype was obtained from an adult who received the AZD1222 COVID-19 vaccine. CDR3 protein: CASSSRGAGSNSPLHF. CDR3 in DNA: TGTGCCAGCAGCTCCCGAGGCGCAGGAAGTAATTCACCCCTCCACTTT.